Here is one T cell receptor beta chain with its context. What it binds is unknown. V was clipped by 4 bases and J by 0 bases, with 10 bases between them. The CDR3 is made up of 14 amino acids. The germline V gene encodes CDR1 SGHDT and CDR2 YYEEEE. The data are from a study of CD4 T cells in relation to SARS-CoV-2 and coronaviruses. Before the COVID-19 pandemic, during about 2011-2019, CD4+ T cells were taken from unexposed donors. After more than eight days of culture, CD4+ T cells were isolated. As cell numbers allowed, unexposed-donor CD4+ T cells faced SARS-CoV-2 S/N and four cold-coronavirus spikes. Half the medium was replaced with IL-2 medium on days 3 and 7. Study outcomes and limitations: Samples before the pandemic and after infection were not matched within any donor.

The method was immunoSEQ multiplex PCR; TCRdb's version includes in-frame clones alone and lacks a portion of them. Among 24,000 or so clones listed, roughly four fifths were seen once. This sequence joins TRBV5-6 and TRBJ1-1; no reliable D call. The clonotype originates from a human donor in good health. The source material was CD4+ T cells from PBMCs, cultured in vitro. The CDR3 DNA reads as TGTGCCAGCAGCCATCTCACGGTGAACACTGAAGCTTTCTTT. It translates to CASSHLTVNTEAFF. Filled out from reference TRBV5-6 and TRBJ1-1, the complete variable domain reads DAGVTQSPTHLIKTRGQQVTLRCSPKSGHDTVSWYQQALGQGPQFIFQYYEEEERQRGNFPDRFSGHQFPNYSSELNVNALLLGDSALYLCASSHLTVNTEAFFGQGTRLTVV.